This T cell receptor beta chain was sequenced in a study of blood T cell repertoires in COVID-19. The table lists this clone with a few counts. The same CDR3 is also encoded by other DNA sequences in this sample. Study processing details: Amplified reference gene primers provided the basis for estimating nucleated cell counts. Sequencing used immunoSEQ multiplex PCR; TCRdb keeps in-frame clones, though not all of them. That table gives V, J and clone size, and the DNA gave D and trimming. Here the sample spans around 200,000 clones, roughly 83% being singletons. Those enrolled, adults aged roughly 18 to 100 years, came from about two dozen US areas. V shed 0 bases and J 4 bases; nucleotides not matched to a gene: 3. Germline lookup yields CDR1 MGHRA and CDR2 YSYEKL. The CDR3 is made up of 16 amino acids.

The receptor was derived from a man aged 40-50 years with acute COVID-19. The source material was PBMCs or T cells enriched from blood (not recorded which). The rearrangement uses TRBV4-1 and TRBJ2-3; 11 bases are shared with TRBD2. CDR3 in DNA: TGCGCCAGCAGCCAAGAGCTAGCGGGAGGCCCAGATACGCAGTATTTT. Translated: CASSQELAGGPDTQYF.